The clone carrying this T cell receptor beta chain was observed a few times. Antigen unknown. The source of the sample is a study of CD8 T cells in ankylosing spondylitis. Quantitative 5'-RACE was performed with molecular barcodes, and it yielded the TCR beta libraries. TCRdb re-analysed the 5' RACE reads in MiXCR, keeping a single row per CDR3 protein. The data show about 130,000 distinct CDR3 sequences, about 15% seen once. Germline CDR1 reads SGDLS; CDR2 reads YYNGEE. The CDR3 loop spans 16 amino acids. V was cut by 0 bases and J by 2 bases, with 12 bases left in between. Study-level results: Both synovial fluid and blood in reactive arthritis had previously been reported to carry some motif variants. Clones linked to disease were reported to show significant enrichment in matched ankylosing spondylitis synovial fluid. Disease-linked clones were CD8+ and relatively rare in peripheral blood. Seemingly distinctive of ankylosing spondylitis blood was a TCR beta motif formed by eight highly homologous variants.

The chain recombines TRBV9 with TRBJ2-1; D is unresolved. The material sequenced was blood, either unsorted or a sorted T cell fraction (not recorded which). This clonotype originated in a male donor with ankylosing spondylitis. CDR3 in amino acids: CASSVVSQSTYNEQFF. CDR3 in DNA: TGTGCCAGCAGCGTAGTCAGTCAGAGCACCTACAATGAGCAGTTCTTC.